What follows describes a single T cell receptor (beta chain). Its antigen is still unknown. Data came from immunoSEQ multiplex PCR; TCRdb stores just in-frame clones and leaves some out. The sample consists of roughly 680,000 clones, roughly 90% of them appearing once. Treatment specified: around 19 received Ad26.COV2.S at low or high dose, single or two shots; several received placebo; per-sample allocation not given. Following the first vaccine or placebo injection, samples were taken on day 63. Donor was an adult aged 18-55 years in Boston. Ad26 vector vaccine expressed Wuhan-strain SARS-CoV-2 spike. This specimen belongs to a study of Ad26.COV2.S vaccination and SARS-CoV-2 variants. Study-wide points: Possible underestimation of total T cell responses by the TCR breadth and depth analyses was noted.

Deletions cut 6 bases from V and 8 bases from J, with 14 bases between. Germline lookup yields CDR1 SNHLY and CDR2 FYNNEI. The CDR3 covers 14 residues. Sequenced material: peripheral blood, taken in a trial of Ad26.COV2.S vaccine versus placebo. The TCR was taken from a person between 18 and 65 years old who received the Ad26.COV2.S COVID-19 vaccine or a placebo. The V and J genes are TRBV2 and TRBJ1-6, with D perhaps TRBD1 (5 bases). CDR3 DNA: TGTGCCAGCAGCGCCCGTATACAGGATTCACCCCTCCACTTT. It codes for CASSARIQDSPLHF.